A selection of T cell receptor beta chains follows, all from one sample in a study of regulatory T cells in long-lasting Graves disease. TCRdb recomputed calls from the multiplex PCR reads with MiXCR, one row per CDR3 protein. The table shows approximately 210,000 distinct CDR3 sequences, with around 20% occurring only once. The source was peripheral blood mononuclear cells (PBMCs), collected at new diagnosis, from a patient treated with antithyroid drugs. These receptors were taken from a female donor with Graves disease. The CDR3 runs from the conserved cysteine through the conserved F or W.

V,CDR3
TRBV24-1,CATSDLKGAGAGNEQFF
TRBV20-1,CSARGGHGADTQYF
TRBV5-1,CASSTLSGGAFEQYF
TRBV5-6,CASSPPPGLAFHNEQFF
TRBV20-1,CSAVGWGTQYF
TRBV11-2,CASSFLAGAFGTDTQYF
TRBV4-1,CASSQGILDTQYF
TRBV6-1,CASSAPTGYGYTF
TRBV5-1,CASSPVSSGRIYEQYF
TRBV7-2,CASSGFTDTQYF
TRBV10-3,CAISELAGGMDTQYF
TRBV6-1,CASSTGRGGTEAFF
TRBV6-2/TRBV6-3,CASTMDPDRGVNQPQHF
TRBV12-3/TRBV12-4,CATRLAGGSHEQFF
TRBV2,CASSEVRGRGPGEQFF
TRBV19,CASSIGKAGEHGYTF
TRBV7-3,CAGTRGTEAFF
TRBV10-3,CAISGRDGTRTAEAFF
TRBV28,CASSPPGYTEAFF
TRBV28,CASSPWPGGGSSYNEQFF
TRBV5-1,CASSSPLEGGELFF
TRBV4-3,CASSPWRDNEQFF
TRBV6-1,CASSPDWENTEAFF
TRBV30,CAWSALLGTSGGKGDTQYF
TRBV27,CASSLVRGTEAFF
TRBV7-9,CASSPGTSEYNEQFF
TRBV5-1,CASNPLAGGPDTQYF
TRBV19,CASSGTGFMNTEAFF
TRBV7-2,CASSRQGVTGELFF
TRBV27,CASSPHMNTEAFF
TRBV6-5,CASSYGGKYEQYF
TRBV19,CASSSSQLLGTDTQYF
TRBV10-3,CAVAPGTGSASGYTF
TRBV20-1,CSAGTSGSTDTQYF
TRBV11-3,CASSKDQNLKQYF
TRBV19,CASSRVGLAGGAGELFF
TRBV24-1,CATSEPGAQPQHF
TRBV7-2,CASSLVPPVNSDTQYF
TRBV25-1,CASSEGQYRHEQYF
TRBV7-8,CASSSARDAEAFF
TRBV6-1,CASSRDRVTDTQYF
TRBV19,CASSIRLGGEGFQETQYF
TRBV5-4,CASSSGGESGNTIYF
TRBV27,CASSLSTGRPDTQYF
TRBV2,CASRGGTSPTDTQYF
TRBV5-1,CASSLLHNEQFF
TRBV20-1,CSARMTGPQETQYF
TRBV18,CASSPRAGSSYEQYF
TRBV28,CASNTQLNYGYTF
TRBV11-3,CASSSPGQGETQYF
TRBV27,CASSFDRMGSNEQFF
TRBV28,CASSGGGGWSYGYTF
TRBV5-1,CASSLVGGDTQYF
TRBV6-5,CASSYSEGTGYEQYF
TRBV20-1,CSARGIAGGGTGELFF
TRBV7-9,CASSLGVGAFF
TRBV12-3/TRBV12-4,CASSPGTAGYTF